This T cell receptor beta chain is drawn from a study of blood T cell repertoires in COVID-19. Repertoires were generated with immunoSEQ multiplex PCR, while TCRdb's copy carries only in-frame clones and drops some. This table holds 350,000 or so clones, roughly 90% found once. The ends lost 0 bases at V and 2 bases at J; junction bases unmatched: 12. This CDR3 comprises 21 residues. The germline V gene has CDR1 MNHEY and CDR2 SMNVEV (reference sequence). The sample comprised PBMCs or T cells enriched from blood (not recorded which). The sequence came from a woman between 25 and 40 years old who had recovered from COVID-19. The V call is TRBV27, the J call TRBJ2-3, with TRBD2 identical over 15 bases. The CDR3 loop is CASSLSRTSGRGVGDTDTQYF. The CDR3 DNA follows: TGTGCCAGCAGTTTATCCCGGACTAGCGGGAGGGGGGTAGGGGACACAGATACGCAGTATTTT.